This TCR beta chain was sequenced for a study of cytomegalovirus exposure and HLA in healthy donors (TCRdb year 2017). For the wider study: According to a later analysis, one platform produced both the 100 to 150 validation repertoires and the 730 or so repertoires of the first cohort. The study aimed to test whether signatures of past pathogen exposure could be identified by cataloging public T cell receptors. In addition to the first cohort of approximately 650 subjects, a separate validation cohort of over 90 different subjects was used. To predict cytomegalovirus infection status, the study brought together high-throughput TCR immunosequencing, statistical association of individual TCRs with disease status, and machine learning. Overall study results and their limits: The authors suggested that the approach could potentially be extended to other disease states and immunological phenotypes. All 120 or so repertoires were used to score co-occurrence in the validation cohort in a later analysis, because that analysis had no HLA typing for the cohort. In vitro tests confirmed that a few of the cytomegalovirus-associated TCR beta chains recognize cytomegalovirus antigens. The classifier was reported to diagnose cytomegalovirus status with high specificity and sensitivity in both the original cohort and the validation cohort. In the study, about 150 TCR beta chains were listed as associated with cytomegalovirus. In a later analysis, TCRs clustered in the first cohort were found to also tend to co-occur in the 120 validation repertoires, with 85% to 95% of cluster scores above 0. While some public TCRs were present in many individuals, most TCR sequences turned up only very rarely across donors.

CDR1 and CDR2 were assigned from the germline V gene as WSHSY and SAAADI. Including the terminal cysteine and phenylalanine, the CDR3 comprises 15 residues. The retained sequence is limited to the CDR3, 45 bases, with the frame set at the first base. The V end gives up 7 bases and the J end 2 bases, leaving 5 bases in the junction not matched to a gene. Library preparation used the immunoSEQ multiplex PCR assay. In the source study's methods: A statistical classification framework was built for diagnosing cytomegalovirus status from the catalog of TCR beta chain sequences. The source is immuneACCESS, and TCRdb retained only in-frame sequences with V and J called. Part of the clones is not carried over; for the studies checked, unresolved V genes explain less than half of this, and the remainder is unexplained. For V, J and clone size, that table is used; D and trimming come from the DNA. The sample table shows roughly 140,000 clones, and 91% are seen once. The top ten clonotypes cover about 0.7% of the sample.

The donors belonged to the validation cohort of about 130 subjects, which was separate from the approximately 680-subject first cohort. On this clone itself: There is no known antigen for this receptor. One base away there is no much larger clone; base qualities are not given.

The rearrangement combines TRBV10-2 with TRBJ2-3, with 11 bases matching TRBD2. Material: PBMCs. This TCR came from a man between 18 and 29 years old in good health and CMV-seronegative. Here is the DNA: TGCGCCAGCAATCCTAGCGGGGGGAACACAGATACGCAGTATTTT. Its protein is CASNPSGGNTDTQYF.